This TCR beta chain is from a study of T cells in Graves' hyperthyroidism and ophthalmopathy. In the case of this clonotype: Relative to the germline gene, one junction end is altered; a read error may explain this.

The source material, RNA transcripts, was used to amplify TCR beta CDR3 regions. The HTBI primer set served for first-round RT-PCR of the TCR CDR3. TCRdb re-called the multiplex PCR reads through MiXCR, storing one row per CDR3 protein. Among more than 350,000 distinct CDR3 sequences listed, under 15% were seen once. The germline V gene has CDR1 DFQATT and CDR2 SNEGSKA (reference sequence). The CDR3 spans 13 residues. The rearrangement uses TRBV20-1 and TRBJ2-7; 7 bases are a match to TRBD1. The sequence derives from a woman younger than 45 with Graves' hyperthyroidism. The sample consisted of blood. CDR3 amino acids: CGAIPGQTYEQYF. DNA of the CDR3: TGCGGTGCCATCCCGGGACAGACCTACGAGCAGTACTTC.